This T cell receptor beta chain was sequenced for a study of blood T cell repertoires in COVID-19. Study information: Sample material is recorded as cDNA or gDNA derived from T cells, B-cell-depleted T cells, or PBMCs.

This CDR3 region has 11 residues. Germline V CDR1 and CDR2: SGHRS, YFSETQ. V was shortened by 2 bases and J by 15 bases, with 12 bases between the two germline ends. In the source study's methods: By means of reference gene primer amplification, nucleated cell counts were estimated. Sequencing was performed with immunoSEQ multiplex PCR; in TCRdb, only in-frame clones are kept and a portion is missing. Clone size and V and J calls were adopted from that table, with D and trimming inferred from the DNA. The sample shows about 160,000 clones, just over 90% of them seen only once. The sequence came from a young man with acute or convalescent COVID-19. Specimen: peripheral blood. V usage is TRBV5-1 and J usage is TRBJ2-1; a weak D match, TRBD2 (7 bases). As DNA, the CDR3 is TGCGCCAGCAGCTTCGGGGGGCTGGCGTTCTTC. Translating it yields CASSFGGLAFF.